A selection of T cell receptor beta chains follows, all from one sample in a study of blood T cell repertoires in COVID-19. Sequencing used immunoSEQ multiplex PCR; TCRdb keeps in-frame clones, though not all of them. The sample holds approximately 250,000 clones; over 80% are singletons and the top ten take approximately 1.5%. Sample: peripheral blood. The receptors here all came from a woman aged 40 to 50 who had recovered from COVID-19. The CDR3 runs from the conserved cysteine through the conserved F or W. Each record gives: V gene, CDR3 length, J gene, clone size, D gene, CDR3 protein, CDR3 DNA. A D gene is named only where the DNA matches it firmly. Size is stated for part of the rows, as once, few or many counts, or as a class when the clone is expanded.

>TRBV28|15|TRBJ1-2|NA|TRBD1
CASSLQGTVPNGYTF
TGTGCCAGCAGTTTGCAAGGGACAGTTCCTAATGGCTACACCTTC
>TRBV5-1|16|TRBJ2-2|NA|TRBD1
CASSKQGAPNTGELFF
TGCGCCAGCAGCAAACAGGGGGCCCCGAACACCGGGGAGCTGTTTTTT
>TRBV6-5|12|TRBJ1-6|NA|NA
CASSTPGAPLHF
TGTGCCAGCAGTACCCCGGGGGCACCCCTCCACTTT
>TRBV7-9|14|TRBJ1-6|NA|NA
CASSLGQGRSPLHF
TGTGCCAGCAGCTTAGGACAAGGGAGATCACCCCTCCACTTT
>TRBV11-2|14|TRBJ2-3|once|TRBD1
CASSPRTGGDTQYF
TGTGCCAGCAGCCCACGGACAGGGGGAGATACGCAGTATTTT
>TRBV5-1|16|TRBJ2-1|NA|TRBD2
CASSPSSGGVHNEQFF
TGCGCCAGCAGCCCCTCCAGCGGGGGGGTTCACAATGAGCAGTTCTTC
>TRBV6-4|16|TRBJ2-3|many|TRBD2
CASSDSTSGGADTQYF
TGTGCCAGCAGTGACTCGACTAGCGGGGGGGCCGATACGCAGTATTTT
>TRBV6-1|17|TRBJ2-7|NA|NA
CASSEMITRSPPYEQYF
TGTGCCAGCAGTGAAATGATCACCAGGTCCCCCCCCTACGAGCAGTACTTC
>TRBV28|12|TRBJ2-7|once|NA
CASSSRTYEQYF
TGTGCCAGCAGTTCCCGTACCTACGAGCAGTACTTC
>TRBV28|18|TRBJ1-2|NA|TRBD1
CASTFPISGTESNYGYTF
TGTGCCAGCACTTTCCCAATCTCCGGGACAGAGTCTAACTATGGCTACACCTTC
>TRBV12-5|19|TRBJ1-1|NA|NA
CASGLVLEKTGTRDTEAFF
TGTGCTAGTGGTTTGGTCCTCGAAAAAACCGGGACAAGGGACACTGAAGCTTTCTTT
>TRBV6-5|16|TRBJ2-2|NA|NA
CASSYEQGVGTGELFF
TGTGCCAGCAGTTACGAACAGGGAGTAGGCACCGGGGAGCTGTTTTTT
>TRBV28|15|TRBJ1-6|NA|TRBD1
CASSLEGAVGSPLHF
TGTGCCAGCAGCCTCGAGGGGGCAGTTGGTTCACCCCTCCACTTT
>TRBV11-2|15|TRBJ2-4|once|NA
CASSFPGVAKNIQYF
TGTGCCAGCAGCTTCCCCGGGGTAGCCAAAAACATTCAGTACTTC
>TRBV7-9|15|TRBJ1-6|NA|NA
CASSLVRGSNSPLHF
TGTGCCAGCAGCTTAGTTAGGGGGAGTAATTCACCCCTCCACTTT
>TRBV3-1/TRBV3-2|15|TRBJ1-5|few|NA
CASSQGARGYQPQHF
TGTGCCAGCAGCCAAGGGGCGCGGGGATATCAGCCCCAGCATTTT
>TRBV18|15|TRBJ1-2|once|TRBD1
CASSPGQGFSYGYTF
TGTGCCAGCTCACCTGGACAGGGGTTCTCCTATGGCTACACCTTC
>TRBV19|15|TRBJ1-1|NA|NA
CASSRTDLMNTEAFF
TGTGCCAGTAGCCGGACAGACCTAATGAACACTGAAGCTTTCTTT
>TRBV28|15|TRBJ2-1|NA|NA
CASSLPGGRALEQFF
TGTGCCAGCAGTCTCCCGGGTGGCCGCGCGCTTGAGCAGTTCTTC
>TRBV6-1|15|TRBJ1-5|NA|TRBD1
CASSEVGQGHQPQHF
TGTGCCAGCAGTGAAGTAGGACAGGGCCATCAGCCCCAGCATTTT
>TRBV5-1|15|TRBJ1-2|once|TRBD1
CASSLALDRVFGYTF
TGCGCCAGCAGCTTGGCCCTAGACAGGGTATTTGGCTACACCTTC
>TRBV2|15|TRBJ2-1|few|TRBD1
CASSGGRGRVNEQFF
TGTGCCAGCAGTGGAGGCAGGGGGCGCGTGAATGAGCAGTTCTTC
>TRBV9|16|TRBJ1-5|NA|NA
CASSQGWGGSNQPQHF
TGTGCCAGCAGCCAGGGGTGGGGGGGATCCAATCAGCCCCAGCATTTT
>TRBV28|15|TRBJ2-3|NA|NA
CASSLPGGRTDTQYF
TGTGCCAGCAGCCTTCCGGGGGGCCGGACAGATACGCAGTATTTT
>TRBV2|13|TRBJ2-1|NA|NA
CASRWDINNEQFF
TGTGCCAGCAGGTGGGACATCAACAATGAGCAGTTCTTC
>TRBV6-5|14|TRBJ2-7|once|TRBD2
CASSYPGLRNEQYF
TGTGCCAGCAGTTACCCGGGACTAAGAAACGAGCAGTACTTC
>TRBV19|15|TRBJ1-2|NA|TRBD1
CASSIFDRVVHGYTF
TGTGCCAGTAGTATCTTCGACAGGGTAGTCCATGGCTACACCTTC
>TRBV10-1|13|TRBJ2-1|NA|NA
CASSEFGGGKQFF
TGCGCCAGCAGTGAGTTTGGCGGCGGGAAGCAGTTCTTC
>TRBV5-1|16|TRBJ2-6|NA|NA
CASSRTVSSGANVLTF
TGCGCCAGCAGCAGGACAGTGAGCTCTGGGGCCAACGTCCTGACTTTC
>TRBV7-3|13|TRBJ1-2|NA|TRBD1
CASSPGQGNDYTF
TGTGCCAGCAGCCCCGGACAGGGAAACGACTACACCTTC
>TRBV4-1|15|TRBJ2-1|NA|NA
CASSQTDRTYNEQFF
TGCGCCAGCAGCCAAACCGACAGGACTTACAATGAGCAGTTCTTC
>TRBV7-9|14|TRBJ2-7|NA|NA
CASSLAYRTDEQYF
TGTGCCAGCAGCTTAGCCTACAGGACCGACGAGCAGTACTTC
>TRBV18|12|TRBJ1-6|NA|NA
CASSRANSPLHF
TGTGCCAGCTCACGGGCAAATTCACCCCTCCACTTT
>TRBV15|15|TRBJ1-1|NA|TRBD1
CATSRDRSGGTEAFF
TGTGCCACCAGCAGAGATCGCTCAGGGGGCACTGAAGCTTTCTTT
>TRBV5-1|15|TRBJ2-1|NA|NA
CASSLLSGRGNEQFF
TGCGCCAGCAGCTTGCTTTCGGGCAGGGGAAATGAGCAGTTCTTC
>TRBV27|13|TRBJ2-1|NA|NA
CASSFGVLNEQFF
TGTGCCAGCAGTTTCGGTGTTCTGAATGAGCAGTTCTTC
>TRBV4-1|14|TRBJ2-3|once|NA
CASSVIGGPDTQYF
TGCGCCAGCAGCGTTATCGGGGGACCAGATACGCAGTATTTT
>TRBV5-6|18|TRBJ1-1|once|NA
CASSLEGAGSRLNTEAFF
TGTGCCAGCAGCTTGGAGGGTGCGGGGTCCCGACTGAACACTGAAGCTTTCTTT
>TRBV19|13|TRBJ2-3|few|TRBD1
CASSFGQGDTQYF
TGTGCCAGTAGTTTCGGACAGGGGGATACGCAGTATTTT
>TRBV28|12|TRBJ2-7|NA|NA
CASSFLPYEQYF
TGTGCCAGCAGTTTCCTTCCCTACGAGCAGTACTTC
>TRBV28|15|TRBJ1-4|NA|TRBD1
CASSRLDRVNEKLFF
TGTGCCAGCAGTAGGTTAGACAGGGTCAATGAAAAACTGTTTTTT
>TRBV7-9|17|TRBJ2-7|once|TRBD2
CASSSPIGGSNYYEQYF
TGTGCCAGCAGCTCCCCCATCGGGGGGTCCAATTACTACGAGCAGTACTTC
>TRBV5-4|15|TRBJ2-5|once|TRBD2
CASSLGRGASETQYF
TGTGCCAGCAGCTTAGGGCGGGGGGCCTCAGAGACCCAGTACTTC
>TRBV6-5|15|TRBJ2-1|NA|NA
CASSYGGANYNEQFF
TGTGCCAGCAGTTACGGGGGGGCAAACTACAATGAGCAGTTCTTC
>TRBV7-6|16|TRBJ2-2|NA|TRBD1
CASSLGTGPNTGELFF
TGTGCCAGCAGCTTAGGGACAGGGCCGAACACCGGGGAGCTGTTTTTT
>TRBV11-2|17|TRBJ2-5|NA|TRBD2
CASSLVWRGGLGETQYF
TGTGCCAGCAGCTTAGTCTGGCGGGGGGGCCTGGGAGAGACCCAGTACTTC
>TRBV7-2|13|TRBJ1-2|NA|NA
CASSASTGYGYTF
TGTGCCAGCAGCGCCTCGACAGGCTATGGCTACACCTTC
>TRBV6-5|12|TRBJ1-2|NA|NA
CASSPTGDGYTF
TGTGCCAGCAGTCCGACAGGCGATGGCTACACCTTC
>TRBV10-3|12|TRBJ2-7|NA|NA
CAIARDNYEQYF
TGTGCCATCGCCCGGGACAACTACGAGCAGTACTTC
>TRBV5-5|13|TRBJ2-1|NA|NA
CASSLGTGNEQFF
TGTGCCAGCAGCTTGGGAACAGGCAATGAGCAGTTCTTC